Listed below are T cell receptor beta chains from one sample, sequenced in a study of cytomegalovirus exposure and HLA in healthy donors. Sequencing was performed with immunoSEQ multiplex PCR; in TCRdb, only in-frame clones are kept and a portion is missing. In the table there are about 98,000 clones, approximately 70% of which are singletons. Input material: PBMCs. These receptors were taken from a man aged 45-60 years in good health and CMV-seronegative. CDR3s include the opening cysteine and the closing phenylalanine or tryptophan. D genes are given only for firm matches. Size is omitted from some rows. Given values are once, few, many or a class for expanded clones.

J gene,clone size,D gene,V gene,CDR3 protein,CDR3 DNA
TRBJ2-7,-,TRBD2,TRBV11-3,CALVRGGGSDEQYF,TGTGCCCTCGTTAGAGGCGGGGGGAGCGACGAGCAGTACTTC
TRBJ2-7,-,-,TRBV7-8,CASSSPGQPYEQYF,TGTGCCAGCAGCTCCCCGGGACAACCCTACGAGCAGTACTTC
TRBJ1-5,-,-,TRBV28,CASSFGTVNSNQPQHF,TGTGCCAGCAGTTTCGGAACAGTGAATAGCAATCAGCCCCAGCATTTT
TRBJ2-7,-,TRBD2,TRBV11-3,CASSPSGSPYEQYF,TGTGCCAGCAGCCCTAGCGGGAGTCCCTACGAGCAGTACTTC
TRBJ2-1,-,TRBD2,TRBV5-1,CASSLRPGLAGGSDSYNEQFF,TGCGCCAGCAGCTTACGGCCGGGACTAGCGGGAGGAAGTGACTCCTACAATGAGCAGTTCTTC
TRBJ2-2,-,-,TRBV27,CASNKGPGNTGELFF,TGTGCCAGCAATAAGGGGCCAGGAAACACCGGGGAGCTGTTTTTT
TRBJ2-7,-,TRBD1,TRBV29-1,CSVEDRGLSYEQYF,TGCAGCGTTGAAGACAGGGGGCTTTCCTACGAGCAGTACTTC
TRBJ2-7,-,-,TRBV7-9,CASQGYEQYF,TGTGCCAGCCAGGGCTACGAGCAGTACTTC
TRBJ2-3,-,-,TRBV7-2,CASSSFSTDTQYF,TGTGCCAGCAGCTCCTTTAGCACAGATACGCAGTATTTT
TRBJ2-7,-,TRBD1,TRBV7-2,CASSLPTGGREQYF,TGTGCCAGCAGCTTACCCACAGGGGGCCGCGAGCAGTACTTC
TRBJ1-5,-,-,TRBV7-9,CASSLVPRVDGNQPQHF,TGTGCCAGCAGCTTAGTCCCCAGGGTGGACGGCAATCAGCCCCAGCATTTT
TRBJ2-7,-,TRBD2,TRBV5-1,CASSSKLSGGSSYEQYF,TGCGCCAGCAGCTCCAAGCTTAGCGGGGGCTCCTCCTACGAGCAGTACTTC
TRBJ1-2,once,-,TRBV28,CASRNRVRGDGYTF,TGTGCCAGCAGAAACAGGGTCCGAGGGGATGGCTACACCTTC
TRBJ1-1,-,-,TRBV6-6,CASRGGVNMNTEAFF,TGTGCCAGCAGGGGAGGGGTTAATATGAACACTGAAGCTTTCTTT
TRBJ1-1,-,-,TRBV5-6,CASSLTVNTEAFF,TGTGCCAGCAGCTTGACAGTGAACACTGAAGCTTTCTTT
TRBJ2-1,-,TRBD1,TRBV7-7,CASSLDWTGTGSNEQFF,TGTGCTAGCAGCTTGGATTGGACAGGGACAGGTTCAAATGAGCAGTTCTTC
TRBJ1-5,once,TRBD1,TRBV10-1,CASSNSEGADQPQHF,TGCGCCAGCAGCAATTCAGAGGGGGCAGATCAGCCCCAGCATTTT
TRBJ1-3,few,TRBD1,TRBV29-1,CSVRTGSGSTIYF,TGCAGCGTCCGGACAGGGTCTGGAAGCACCATATATTTT
TRBJ2-7,-,TRBD2,TRBV10-3,CAISRTSGPSYEQYF,TGTGCCATCAGTCGTACTAGCGGACCCTCCTACGAGCAGTACTTC
TRBJ1-5,-,-,TRBV6-1,CASSDRGNQPQHF,TGTGCCAGCAGTGACAGGGGCAATCAGCCCCAGCATTTT
TRBJ2-7,once,TRBD1,TRBV18,CASSPTGTGVDEQYF,TGTGCCAGCTCACCAACCGGGACAGGGGTGGACGAGCAGTACTTC
TRBJ1-2,-,TRBD1,TRBV25-1,CATWTGDGYTF,TGTGCCACCTGGACAGGGGATGGCTACACCTTC
TRBJ1-4,-,-,TRBV28,CASSPPDRYEKLFF,TGTGCCAGCAGTCCCCCGGACAGATACGAAAAACTGTTTTTT
TRBJ1-1,-,-,TRBV28,CASRAEGGGYTEAFF,TGTGCCAGCAGGGCCGAGGGTGGCGGGTACACTGAAGCTTTCTTT
TRBJ2-2,few,TRBD2,TRBV7-2,CASSLVASGNTGELFF,TGTGCCAGCAGCTTAGTTGCTAGCGGAAACACCGGGGAGCTGTTTTTT
TRBJ2-3,-,TRBD2,TRBV27,CASSLSLLAGQNTQYF,TGTGCCAGCAGTTTATCGTTACTAGCGGGCCAAAATACGCAGTATTTT
TRBJ2-5,-,TRBD2,TRBV5-1,CASSPGTSGGSIVHF,TGCGCCAGCAGCCCGGGGACTAGCGGGGGGAGTATAGTCCACTTC
TRBJ2-1,few,-,TRBV18,CASSLGGSQYNEQFF,TGTGCCAGCTCACTCGGGGGAAGTCAGTACAATGAGCAGTTCTTC
TRBJ1-1,-,-,TRBV5-8,CATPLRLNTEAFF,TGTGCCACCCCTCTACGGTTGAACACTGAAGCTTTCTTT
TRBJ2-1,few,-,TRBV10-1,CASSETRTDFNNEQFF,TGCGCCAGCAGTGAGACACGGACAGACTTTAACAATGAGCAGTTCTTC
TRBJ2-7,few,TRBD1,TRBV6-5,CASSTDRGSYEQYF,TGTGCCAGCAGCACAGACAGGGGGTCTTACGAGCAGTACTTC
TRBJ2-7,-,TRBD2,TRBV5-4,CASSLGGLPGLAYEQYF,TGTGCCAGCAGCTTGGGGGGACTACCGGGACTAGCGTACGAGCAGTACTTC
TRBJ2-1,few,TRBD2,TRBV6-5,CASRLADNEQFF,TGTGCCAGCCGACTAGCGGACAATGAGCAGTTCTTC
TRBJ2-2,-,TRBD2,TRBV19,CASGSSGTGTGELFF,TGTGCCAGTGGCTCTAGCGGGACGGGCACCGGGGAGCTGTTTTTT
TRBJ2-7,-,TRBD1,TRBV29-1,CSVAGGTGGYEQYF,TGCAGCGTTGCCGGCGGGACAGGGGGTTACGAGCAGTACTTC
TRBJ2-3,-,-,TRBV18,CASSPGISTDTQYF,TGTGCCAGCTCACCTGGCATATCCACAGATACGCAGTATTTT
TRBJ2-7,-,TRBD1,TRBV7-2,CASSTDRGTEQYF,TGTGCCAGCAGCACGGACAGGGGCACCGAGCAGTACTTC
TRBJ1-2,few,-,TRBV5-6,CASSPHRNYYGYTF,TGTGCCAGCAGCCCACACAGGAACTACTATGGCTACACCTTC
TRBJ2-1,-,TRBD2,TRBV5-6,CASSSAGDFNEQFF,TGTGCCAGCAGCAGCGCGGGGGATTTCAATGAGCAGTTCTTC
TRBJ1-1,-,TRBD1,TRBV7-2,CASSYGQGGPEAFF,TGTGCCAGCAGCTACGGACAGGGAGGGCCTGAAGCTTTCTTT
TRBJ1-2,-,-,TRBV19,CATRLRGQREGYGYTF,TGTGCCACGCGTCTAAGAGGGCAGAGGGAGGGTTATGGCTACACCTTC
TRBJ2-2,-,-,TRBV5-4,CASSLRTDTGELFF,TGTGCCAGCAGCTTGCGAACAGACACCGGGGAGCTGTTTTTT
TRBJ1-1,-,-,TRBV15,CATTPRAGGRVNTEAFF,TGTGCCACCACCCCCCGGGCGGGGGGTCGAGTGAACACTGAAGCTTTCTTT
TRBJ2-5,-,-,TRBV2,CASSDRRGSQETQYF,TGTGCCAGCAGTGATAGGAGAGGGAGTCAAGAGACCCAGTACTTC
TRBJ2-3,-,-,TRBV18,CASSPVLLSSTDTQYF,TGTGCCAGCTCACCTGTGCTACTATCTAGCACAGATACGCAGTATTTT
TRBJ2-7,-,TRBD1,TRBV10-3,CAISEWDSREQYF,TGTGCCATCAGTGAATGGGACAGTAGAGAGCAGTACTTC
TRBJ1-5,-,-,TRBV7-2,CASRPPGQAKGSNQPQHF,TGTGCCAGCAGGCCACCGGGACAAGCCAAGGGTAGCAATCAGCCCCAGCATTTT
TRBJ1-5,-,TRBD1,TRBV18,CASSPLRTGAQPQHF,TGTGCCAGCTCACCCTTACGGACAGGGGCACAGCCCCAGCATTTT
TRBJ2-1,-,TRBD2,TRBV6-6,CASSQLAGGYNEQFF,TGTGCCAGCAGTCAACTAGCGGGGGGTTACAATGAGCAGTTCTTC
TRBJ1-1,-,-,TRBV11-2,CASSLGRSNTEAFF,TGTGCCAGCAGCTTAGGGAGGTCTAACACTGAAGCTTTCTTT
TRBJ1-4,-,-,TRBV7-9,CASSLGGPTNEKLFF,TGTGCCAGCAGCTTAGGGGGGCCAACTAATGAAAAACTGTTTTTT
TRBJ1-2,-,TRBD1,TRBV4-3,CASSHSLGGDINYGYTF,TGCGCCAGCAGCCACTCTTTAGGGGGCGATATAAACTATGGCTACACCTTC
TRBJ2-7,-,TRBD2,TRBV5-4,CASSQGLAGLYEQYF,TGTGCCAGCAGCCAGGGACTAGCGGGTCTCTACGAGCAGTACTTC
TRBJ2-3,-,-,TRBV11-2,CASSFSGTDTQYF,TGTGCCAGCAGCTTTTCCGGCACAGATACGCAGTATTTT
TRBJ1-1,-,-,TRBV5-1,CASSPAPESTEAFF,TGCGCCAGCAGCCCTGCGCCTGAGAGTACTGAAGCTTTCTTT
TRBJ1-2,-,TRBD1,TRBV4-1,CASSLQGGTGQSYGYTF,TGCGCCAGCAGCCTACAAGGGGGGACAGGCCAATCTTATGGCTACACCTTC
TRBJ1-3,few,-,TRBV28,CASEGSGNTIYF,TGTGCCAGCGAGGGATCTGGAAACACCATATATTTT